The 10 T cell receptor beta chains listed next were all sequenced from one sample in a study of human T cells and chemical hapten exposure. TCRdb re-analysed the 5' RACE reads in MiXCR, keeping a single row per CDR3 protein. Among 110,000 or so distinct CDR3 sequences, around a fifth were seen once, and the ten largest hold around 2.7%. It was unfractionated whole blood from which total RNA was extracted. The receptors shown here come from a human donor in good health.

The chain couples TRBV27 to TRBJ2-3, with D tentatively TRBD2 (6 bases). Trimming cost V 6 bases and J 6 bases, with 16 bases left between them. CDR3 length: 14 amino acids. CDR1 and CDR2 from the germline V gene are MNHEY and SMNVEV (reference sequence). CDR3 nucleotide sequence: TGTGCCAGCAGCCCGGGACTCGGGAGTGATACGCAGTATTTT. Amino acid sequence: CASSPGLGSDTQYF.

A few counts support this clonotype. The CDR3 bases are TGTGCCAGCAGTTTATTTGCCCAGATCATGAACACTGAAGCTTTCTTT. Its translation is CASSLFAQIMNTEAFF. J is TRBJ1-1 and V is TRBV28; no clear D. Germline values: CDR1 MDHEN, CDR2 SYDVKM. The CDR3 totals 16 residues. V lost 1 base to trimming and J lost 0 bases, with 12 bases between them.

This clonotype was detected only a few times. This rearrangement joins TRBV20-1 to TRBJ2-3; 10 bases align to TRBD2. The CDR3 spans 15 residues. Germline CDR1 and CDR2: DFQATT and SNEGSKA (reference sequence). V dropped 0 bases and J dropped 6; count of bases not matched to a gene: 6. The CDR3 DNA sequence: TGCAGTGCTAGAGAGCGGCTAGCGGGAGTGGATACGCAGTATTTT. Protein product: CSARERLAGVDTQYF.

This clonotype came up a few times. This sequence joins TRBV12-3 or TRBV12-4 and TRBJ2-2; the D gene is possibly TRBD2 (6 bases). Trimming took 1 base from V and 6 from J, leaving 9 bases between them. The CDR3 length is 14 residues. CDR3 region: CASSLGPGAGELFF. DNA for the CDR3: TGTGCCAGCAGTTTAGGGCCGGGGGCCGGGGAGCTGTTTTTT.

This clonotype showed up just a few times. V gene TRBV4-1 combines with J gene TRBJ1-2; 11 positions match TRBD1. V gave up 1 base and J gave up 6 bases; unmatched junction bases: 7. CDR3 length equals 16 residues. CDR1 and CDR2 from the germline V gene are MGHRA and YSYEKL. The CDR3 DNA is TGCGCCAGCAGCCAAGGGACAGGGGGCCCACCAAATGGCTACACCTTC. Its translation is CASSQGTGGPPNGYTF.

The V and J genes are TRBV21-1 and TRBJ2-5; whether TRBD2, the table's D call, matches the DNA was not checked. TRBV21-1 has pseudogene status. This CDR3 region has 18 residues. The CDR3 region is CASSKAIMVAGAPETQYF. The CDR3 bases are TGTGCCAGCAGCAAAGCGATAATGGTAGCGGGAGCCCCAGAGACCCAGTACTTC.

The CDR3 region has the DNA TGCAGTGCTTCCGCCCGGGACAGGGGACCCTACGAGCAGTACTTC. Its protein product is CSASARDRGPYEQYF. The V gene is TRBV20-1, the J gene TRBJ2-7; 10 nucleotides line up with TRBD1. The CDR3 is made up of 15 amino acids. Germline-derived CDR1 and CDR2 are DFQATT and SNEGSKA (reference sequence). The J segment lost 2 bases and the V segment lost 5 bases, leaving 9 bases of the junction unmatched.

The rearrangement links TRBV6-5 to TRBJ1-5; D gene unclear. Germline CDR1 is MNHEY and CDR2 is SVGAGI. The CDR3 is 13 residues long. The ends were cut back, 4 bases at V and 2 bases at J, with 6 bases in the middle. CDR3 DNA sequence: TGTGCCAGCAGTTGGAGGGGCAATCAGCCCCAGCATTTT. Protein sequence: CASSWRGNQPQHF.

This clonotype has more than one count but fewer than ten. The chain carries TRBV6-6 and TRBJ2-7; D unresolved. Trimming stripped 5 bases from V and 7 bases from J, with 12 bases between. This CDR3 has 12 residues. Per germline, CDR1 MNHNY and CDR2 SVGAGI (reference sequence). The CDR3: CASSPDLREQYF. In nucleotides, the CDR3 is TGTGCCAGCAGTCCGGACCTCCGTGAGCAGTACTTC.

This sequence joins TRBV4-2 and TRBJ2-1; D possibly corresponds to TRBD1 (6 bases). Germline lookup yields CDR1 LGHNA and CDR2 YNFKEQ. Trimming cost V 0 bases and J 8 bases, with 20 bases left between them. This CDR3 is built from 17 residues. The DNA of the CDR3 is TGTGCCAGCAGCCAAGAAGAGACAGGACAGCGTTTTCATGAGCAGTTCTTC. Its translation: CASSQEETGQRFHEQFF.